Presented here are 20 T cell receptor beta chains from one specimen sequenced in a study of blood T cell repertoires in COVID-19 (dated by TCRdb to about 2020). The library came from the immunoSEQ multiplex PCR assay. TCRdb obtained this table from immuneACCESS and retained in-frame rearrangements with V and J assigned. These tables miss some clones; where compared with another copy, unresolved V genes account for less than half of the shortfall, and the remainder is unexplained. Here the sample has 300,000 to 400,000 clones; roughly 89% occur a single time. The top ten hold approximately 10% of the sample. The sample consisted of peripheral blood. These receptors were taken from a man aged 25-45 years with COVID-19, enrolled during active disease.

The sample holds one count of this clone. V gene TRBV12-5 combines with J gene TRBJ1-5; D possibly corresponds to TRBD1 (6 bases). The V gene's germline CDR1 is LGHNT and CDR2 FRNRAP. Trimming shortened V by 7 bases and J by 10 bases, and 14 bases separated the two germline ends. CDR3 size: 12 residues. In nucleotides, the CDR3 is TGTGCTAGTGCCTTGGTGGACAGCCCCCAGCATTTT. It encodes CASALVDSPQHF. The whole variable domain, remainder taken from reference TRBV12-5 and TRBJ1-5, is DARVTQTPRHKVTEMGQEVTMRCQPILGHNTVFWYRQTMMQGLELLAYFRNRAPLDDSGMPKDRFSAEMPDATLATLKIQPSEPRDSAVYFCASALVDSPQHFGDGTRLSIL.

The CDR3 nucleotides are TGCAGCGTCCCTACGGGAGATACGCAGTATTTT. Its protein is CSVPTGDTQYF. The chain couples TRBV29-1 to TRBJ2-3; no reliable D call. The germline V and J ends were trimmed by 6 bases and 5 bases, with 9 bases remaining between them. The CDR3 totals 11 residues. Germline V lookup: CDR1 SQVTM, CDR2 ANQGSEA.

The gene calls are TRBV18 and TRBJ1-2; D ambiguous. The CDR3 extends over 14 amino acids. The germline V gene encodes CDR1 KGHSH and CDR2 LQKENI. V lost 1 base, J lost 2 bases, and 8 bases lay in between. The CDR3 here is CASSPLHSNYGYTF. The CDR3 nucleotides read TGTGCCAGCTCACCACTCCACAGCAACTATGGCTACACCTTC.

The genes are TRBV3-1 (or the pseudogene TRBV3-2) and TRBJ1-5; maybe TRBD1 (5 bases). Germline loops: CDR1 LGHDT, CDR2 YNNKEL (reference sequence). V was trimmed by 4 bases and J by 5 bases, leaving 12 bases between them. The CDR3 runs to 14 residues. CDR3 coding DNA: TGTGCCAGCAGCCCGGGGGAGGGTCATCAGCCCCAGCATTTT. Translating gives CASSPGEGHQPQHF.

CDR3 region: CASSKVSSGGLGEQFF. The CDR3 nucleotides are TGTGCCAGCAGCAAAGTCTCTAGCGGGGGGCTTGGTGAGCAGTTCTTC. V and J are TRBV21-1 and TRBJ2-1; the DNA was not used to check the table's D call, TRBD2. TRBV21-1 is a pseudogene segment. CDR3 length: 16 amino acids.

The rearrangement uses TRBV19 and TRBJ2-1; D possibly corresponds to TRBD1 (5 bases). V was pared by 7 bases and J by 0 bases, with 13 bases between. The CDR3 covers 15 residues. In germline, CDR1 is LNHDA, CDR2 SQIVND (reference sequence). The DNA of the CDR3 is TGTGCCAGTAAGCTGACAGTAAGCTCCTACAATGAGCAGTTCTTC. Protein: CASKLTVSSYNEQFF. The full variable domain, rest sourced from reference TRBV19 and TRBJ2-1, is DGGITQSPKYLFRKEGQNVTLSCEQNLNHDAMYWYRQDPGQGLRLIYYSQIVNDFQKGDIAEGYSVSREKKESFPLTVTSAQKNPTAFYLCASKLTVSSYNEQFFGPGTRLTVL.

V gene TRBV28 combines with J gene TRBJ1-2; perhaps TRBD1 as D (5 bases). The CDR3 loop spans 13 amino acids. Trimming cost V 6 bases and J 8 bases, with 16 bases left between them. Germline loops: CDR1 MDHEN, CDR2 SYDVKM. This chain's CDR3 is CASSPTPGIGYTF. CDR3 coding DNA: TGTGCCAGCAGCCCCACCCCAGGGATCGGCTACACCTTC.

This clone was seen a few times. The chain employs TRBV6-5 and TRBJ2-7; perhaps TRBD1 as D (7 bases). V shed 6 bases and J shed 5 bases, with 17 bases lying between them. CDR3 size: 14 residues. The germline V gene encodes CDR1 MNHEY and CDR2 SVGAGI. The CDR3 region is CASSLTGEADEQYF. CDR3 nucleotides: TGTGCCAGCAGCCTTACAGGGGAGGCAGACGAGCAGTACTTC.

The CDR3 is CASSPSTGRSPYEQYF. As DNA, the CDR3 is TGCGCCAGCAGCCCGTCGACAGGGCGATCTCCCTACGAGCAGTACTTC. V gene TRBV5-1 combines with J gene TRBJ2-7; 7 bases line up with TRBD1. Looked up from germline, CDR1 is SGHRS and CDR2 is YFSETQ. This CDR3 spans 16 amino acids. After removal of 4 bases from V and 2 bases from J, the junction contained 12 bases not matched to a gene.

The chain is built from TRBV6-4 and TRBJ1-5; TRBD1 might be the D (5 bases). V dropped 5 bases and J dropped 9 bases, with 17 bases sitting between them. The length of the CDR3 is 14 residues. Germline V lookup: CDR1 MRHNA, CDR2 SNTAGT. DNA of the CDR3: TGTGCCAGCAGTCCCACCGGGGGGGAACTGCCCCAGCATTTT. Amino acid sequence: CASSPTGGELPQHF.

The V and J genes are TRBV5-6 and TRBJ2-2; 9 bases are shared with TRBD2. The CDR3 has 16 amino acids. V shed 0 bases, J shed 0 bases, and the junction held 0 bases outside the gene matches. Looked up from germline, CDR1 is SGHDT and CDR2 is YYEEEE. CDR3 DNA sequence: TGTGCCAGCAGCTTGGGACTAGCGGCGAACACCGGGGAGCTGTTTTTT. Amino acid sequence: CASSLGLAANTGELFF. The whole variable domain, remainder taken from reference TRBV5-6 and TRBJ2-2, is DAGVTQSPTHLIKTRGQQVTLRCSPKSGHDTVSWYQQALGQGPQFIFQYYEEEERQRGNFPDRFSGHQFPNYSSELNVNALLLGDSALYLCASSLGLAANTGELFFGEGSRLTVL.

The gene calls are TRBV5-4 and TRBJ1-4; TRBD1 matches at 10 bases. Germline V gene sequence: CDR1 SGHNT, CDR2 YYREEE (reference sequence). There are 14 residues in the CDR3. The V gene end was trimmed by 4 bases and the J gene end by 7 bases; junction bases not matched to a gene: 4. CDR3 sequence: CASSRQGALEKLFF. The CDR3 region has the DNA TGTGCCAGCAGCAGACAGGGGGCGCTTGAAAAACTGTTTTTT.

This clone turned up a few times. The rearrangement uses TRBV18 and TRBJ2-2, with no clear D. Trimming pared 3 bases from V and 6 bases from J, leaving 8 bases between. The CDR3 length is 13 residues. CDR1 KGHSH and CDR2 LQKENI come from the germline V gene. The CDR3 nucleotides are TGTGCCAGCTCACCCCGAGGAGCCGGGGAGCTGTTTTTT. Amino acid sequence: CASSPRGAGELFF.

A single count supports this clone. CDR3 loop: CASSLTDSYTDTQYF. In DNA, the CDR3 is TGTGCCAGCAGCTTGACGGACTCTTACACAGATACGCAGTATTTT. The chain employs TRBV5-4 and TRBJ2-3; possibly TRBD2 for D (5 bases). With 1 base removed from V and 2 bases from J, the gap between germline ends came to 11 bases. This CDR3 is 15 amino acids long. The germline CDR1 and CDR2 sequences are SGHNT and YYREEE (reference sequence).

The chain links TRBV19 to TRBJ1-4; the D is unclear. This CDR3 is built from 16 residues. V was shortened by 0 bases and J by 1 base, with 9 bases between the two germline ends. CDR1 and CDR2 from the germline V gene are LNHDA and SQIVND (reference sequence). In nucleotides, the CDR3 is TGTGCCAGTAGTATAGACCAAGGGAGAACTAATGAAAAACTGTTTTTT. Its translation: CASSIDQGRTNEKLFF.

This chain connects TRBV3-1 (or the pseudogene TRBV3-2) to TRBJ2-3; D gene ambiguous. CDR1 is LGHDT, CDR2 YNNKEL, per germline (reference sequence). The CDR3 is 14 residues long. V lost 3 bases to trimming and J lost 1 base, with 8 bases between them. The CDR3 loop is CASSQVSGTDTQYF. The CDR3 DNA reads TGTGCCAGCAGCCAGGTTAGTGGCACAGATACGCAGTATTTT.

The CDR3 nucleotides read TGTGCCAGCAGTTTGATCCAGGGAAATCAGCCCCAGCATTTT. It translates to CASSLIQGNQPQHF. The chain is built from TRBV28 and TRBJ1-5; the D gene is possibly TRBD1 (5 bases). CDR3 length: 14 amino acids. The V and J ends lost 3 bases and 4 bases respectively, with 10 bases between them. Per germline, CDR1 MDHEN and CDR2 SYDVKM.

This chain connects TRBV27 to TRBJ2-7; D uncertain. The length of the CDR3 is 14 residues. The germline V gene has CDR1 MNHEY and CDR2 SMNVEV (reference sequence). Deletions cut 5 bases from V and 2 bases from J, with 13 bases between. In nucleotides, the CDR3 is TGTGCCAGCAGTCTCCTACAGAGAACCTACGAGCAGTACTTC. Translated: CASSLLQRTYEQYF.

This clone was picked up a small number of times. The V call is TRBV7-7, the J call TRBJ2-1; possibly TRBD2 for D (6 bases). The length of the CDR3 is 16 residues. The germline V and J ends were trimmed by 4 bases and 4 bases, with 17 bases remaining between them. CDR1 is SSHAT and CDR2 is FNYEAQ in the germline V gene (reference sequence). The CDR3, as DNA: TGTGCCAGCAGCTCAAAACCCGGGACTCAATACAATGAGCAGTTCTTC. It translates to CASSSKPGTQYNEQFF.

This clone appeared a single time. The J gene is TRBJ2-3, the V gene TRBV9, with D perhaps TRBD2 (6 bases). This CDR3 has 15 amino acids. Germline V lookup: CDR1 SGDLS, CDR2 YYNGEE. Trimming left V 4 bases short and J 1 base short, with 13 bases between. The CDR3 sequence: CASSPGLAGTDTQYF. The CDR3, as DNA: TGTGCCAGCAGCCCCGGGTTAGCGGGCACAGATACGCAGTATTTT.